The subject of this entry is one T cell receptor (beta chain). Authors' analysis steps: There were a median of around 97,000 TCRs per sample, with a range from roughly 20,000 to 750,000. MiXCR was run by TCRdb on the RACE reads, yielding one entry per CDR3 protein. TCRdb, not the original authors, processed these V and J calls. Among over 300,000 distinct CDR3 sequences listed, less than 6.5% were seen once. The source of the sample is a study of human T cells and chemical hapten exposure. Time point reported: pre-sensitization, week 0. This sample's treatment: therapeutic diphenylcyclopropenone sensitization with weekly scalp DPC. Germline V gene lookup returns CDR1 SEHNR and CDR2 FQNEAQ (reference sequence). The CDR3 sequence is 15 residues long. The germline V and J ends were trimmed by 4 bases and 0 bases, with 12 bases remaining between them.

This sequence originates from a woman aged 45-59 years with alopecia areata. Some clones in this sample may be carry-over from other donors' samples. The sample consisted of whole blood, taken in connection with sensitization to the hapten diphenylcyclopropenone (DPC). This rearrangement joins TRBV7-9 to TRBJ1-1; possibly TRBD1 for D (5 bases). This chain's CDR3 is CASSSRQPMNTEAFF. The DNA for the CDR3 is TGTGCCAGCAGCTCTAGACAGCCCATGAACACTGAAGCTTTCTTT.